This T cell receptor beta chain was recovered during a study of control samples from healthy donors and cancer patients. This table comes from immunoSEQ multiplex PCR, and its TCRdb copy is limited to in-frame clones, with some not included. The data show 65,000 to 100,000 clones, about nine tenths seen once. Trimming pared 4 bases from V and 6 bases from J, leaving 16 bases between. The CDR3 runs 16 residues. Germline loops: CDR1 MGHRA, CDR2 YSYEKL. What was sequenced was blood. This clonotype was sampled from a man in his forties or fifties in good health. The chain combines TRBV4-1 with TRBJ1-6; D is possibly TRBD1 (5 bases). The CDR3 reads CASSPHTRAGNSPLHF. Here the CDR3 DNA reads TGCGCCAGCAGCCCCCATACCAGGGCCGGTAATTCACCCCTCCACTTT.